A selection of T cell receptor beta chains follows, all from one sample in a study of blood T cells in healthy people across ages. TCRdb passed the 5' RACE reads through MiXCR, listing each CDR3 protein once. Of 1.2 million to 1.5 million distinct CDR3 sequences in the sample, approximately 40% were seen once. The sequenced material came from blood. The receptors shown here come from a woman between 18 and 29 years old in good health. Each CDR3 is given with its conserved first and last residue. The order of the fields is clone size, J gene, D gene, V gene, CDR3 DNA, CDR3 protein. D genes are given only for firm matches. Some rows mark clone size as missing; the rest say once, few, many or name a class of expanded clone.

few TRBJ2-7 - TRBV7-2 TGTGCCAGCAGCCCCAGGGGCGGGGCAAGCTCCTACGAGCAGTACTTC CASSPRGGASSYEQYF
- TRBJ2-7 - TRBV20-1 TGCAGTGCCCCCGACGGCGAGCAGTACTTC CSAPDGEQYF
- TRBJ2-3 TRBD2 TRBV13 TGTGCCAGCAGCGGCAGCGGGAGGGGGGCAGATACGCAGTATTTT CASSGSGRGADTQYF
- TRBJ2-2 TRBD2 TRBV18 TGTGCCAGCTCACCACCGAATAGCGGGGGCTACACCGGGGAGCTGTTTTTT CASSPPNSGGYTGELFF
few TRBJ2-1 TRBD2 TRBV5-1 TGCGCCAGCAGCTTGGAACCTAGCGGGGCCTACAATGAGCAGTTCTTC CASSLEPSGAYNEQFF
- TRBJ2-2 TRBD1 TRBV12-3/TRBV12-4 TGTGCCAGCACCTCAGGGGGCGGTGACGGGGAGCTGTTTTTT CASTSGGGDGELFF
- TRBJ2-3 TRBD2 TRBV14 TGTGCCAGCAGCCAAGTAGAGACTAGCAGCCTCACAGATACGCAGTATTTT CASSQVETSSLTDTQYF
- TRBJ2-3 - TRBV11-2 TGTGCCAGCAGCTCCCCCTGGGCTGGATCAGATACGCAGTATTTT CASSSPWAGSDTQYF
- TRBJ1-4 - TRBV3-1 TGTGCCAGCAGCCTGAGAGATGGGGAAAAACTGTTTTTT CASSLRDGEKLFF
- TRBJ2-7 TRBD2 TRBV7-7 TGTGCTAGCAGCTTAATCCCCCCAGATAGCGGGGGACCCTACGAGCAGTACTTC CASSLIPPDSGGPYEQYF
- TRBJ1-5 - TRBV12-3/TRBV12-4 TGTGCCAGCGCTGATCCGGGGGTTCTCCTTCAGCCCCAGCATTTT CASADPGVLLQPQHF
- TRBJ2-5 - TRBV7-9 TGTGCCAGCACCCCTGGTATTGAGCAGTACTTC CASTPGIEQYF
- TRBJ2-5 - TRBV7-6 TGTGCCAGCAGCCGACTGATTGGACAACCGATTTTGGGAGAGACCCAGTACTTC CASSRLIGQPILGETQYF
- TRBJ2-3 - TRBV7-9 TGTGCCAGCAGCCGACCCCTTGGAGATACGCAGTATTTT CASSRPLGDTQYF
- TRBJ2-7 - TRBV7-9 TGTGCCAGCCGTCCCGAGGCTGCAAGAGTCTACGAGCAGTACTTC CASRPEAARVYEQYF
- TRBJ2-5 - TRBV14 TGTGCCAGCAGCCAGTTTTTTGGGCGGGGCCAAGAGACCCAGTACTTC CASSQFFGRGQETQYF
- TRBJ2-3 - TRBV6-5 TGTGCCAGCAGAACCCCCGAGAAGGAGACGCAGTATTTT CASRTPEKETQYF
few TRBJ2-5 - TRBV12-3/TRBV12-4 TGTGCCAGCAGCCGTACGGAGACCCAGTACTTC CASSRTETQYF
few TRBJ2-3 TRBD2 TRBV12-3/TRBV12-4 TGTGCCAGCAGTTCCACAGCGGGGGTCACAGATACGCAGTATTTT CASSSTAGVTDTQYF
- TRBJ1-1 - TRBV28 TGTGCCAGCGCTTTAGTTAGGGGTGAAGCTTTCTTT CASALVRGEAFF
- TRBJ1-4 TRBD1 TRBV6-1 TGTGCCAGCAGTGGGACAGGGAACCCGACGGAAAAACTGTTTTTT CASSGTGNPTEKLFF
- TRBJ2-7 - TRBV11-2 TGTGCCAGCAGCCTTGTGGGGTCTCTTATCTACAATGAGCAGTACTTC CASSLVGSLIYNEQYF